This TCR beta chain appears in the sequencing data of a study of T cell changes during pregnancy in multiple sclerosis (dated by TCRdb to between 2018 and 2021). For the wider study: The study looked at changes in the T cell repertoire across pregnancy in women with multiple sclerosis.

The library was produced with the immunoSEQ multiplex PCR assay. TCRdb holds this immuneACCESS table with in-frame rearrangements only. Some clones are missing; in checked studies, unresolved V genes explain under half, and the rest has no known cause. This sample has roughly 50,000 clones in its table, and roughly nine tenths of those were observed once. Of the sample, under 9.5% falls within the top ten clones. V is shortened by 3 bases, J by 4 bases, and the region joining them spans 10 bases. CDR3 length: 14 amino acids, cysteine to phenylalanine. Only the CDR3 region is kept as DNA, spanning 42 bases read in frame from base 1. CDR1 and CDR2, per the germline V gene, are KGHSH and LQKENI. This clone appeared once. The antigen it binds to is not known. It has no much larger one-base neighbor in the sample; base qualities were not kept.

Here the sequenced sample was CD8+ T cells from peripheral blood mononuclear cells, taken in the second trimester of pregnancy. The receptor was isolated from a female donor with multiple sclerosis, enrolled in a pregnancy study. This chain is built from TRBV18 and TRBJ2-1; no D gene can be assigned with confidence. CDR3 loop: CASSPLAGYNEQFF. The DNA reads TGTGCCAGCTCACCCCTGGCAGGTTACAATGAGCAGTTCTTC.